The 17 T cell receptor beta chains below come from one sample, sequenced in a study of blood T cell repertoires in COVID-19. Method: immunoSEQ multiplex PCR; TCRdb's copy keeps in-frame clones and lacks some. The sample contains 250,000 to 300,000 clones, more than 80% of which appear only once. The source material was peripheral blood. These receptors were collected from a woman aged 25 to 45 with active or convalescent COVID-19.

J is TRBJ2-7 and V is TRBV2; D is unresolved. Germline V gene sequence: CDR1 SNHLY, CDR2 FYNNEI. The CDR3 has 14 residues. V lost 3 bases to trimming and J lost 0 bases, with 9 bases between them. CDR3 DNA sequence: TGTGCCAGCAGTGACAGCGCGTTCTCCTACGAGCAGTACTTC. Amino acids: CASSDSAFSYEQYF.

The chain joins TRBV3-1 (or the pseudogene TRBV3-2) to TRBJ2-7; D is perhaps TRBD1 (5 bases). Between the trimmed V and J ends, which lost 4 bases and 0 bases, there was a span of 16 bases. CDR3 length: 16 amino acids. The germline gives CDR1 LGHDT, CDR2 YNNKEL (reference sequence). CDR3 amino acids: CASSPQQVGISYEQYF. As DNA, the CDR3 is TGTGCCAGCAGCCCTCAACAGGTAGGGATCTCCTACGAGCAGTACTTC.

The V call is TRBV4-2, the J call TRBJ1-2; TRBD1 agrees at 10 bases. CDR3 length equals 16 residues. Germline V CDR1 and CDR2: LGHNA, YNFKEQ. V was pared by 0 bases and J by 6 bases, with 7 bases of the junction left unmatched. In DNA form, the CDR3 reads TGTGCCAGCAGCCAAGATAGGAGACAGGGGGCAGATGGCTACACCTTC. Translating it yields CASSQDRRQGADGYTF.

This chain links TRBV5-6 with TRBJ2-1, with 10 bases lining up with TRBD2. The CDR3 contains 15 residues. J lost 4 bases, V lost 4 bases, and 5 bases had no gene match. From germline, CDR1 is SGHDT and CDR2 YYEEEE. CDR3 sequence reads: CASSISGGIYNEQFF. As DNA, the CDR3 is TGTGCCAGCAGCATTAGCGGGGGGATTTACAATGAGCAGTTCTTC.

There are a few counts of this clone. The chain combines TRBV11-2 with TRBJ2-2; TRBD2 aligns across 15 bases. The CDR3 extends over 17 amino acids. Germline assignment: CDR1 SGHAT and CDR2 FQNNGV. The V gene end was trimmed by 5 bases and the J gene end by 3 bases; junction bases not matched to a gene: 4. The CDR3 loop is CASSRTSGGADTGELFF. Written as DNA, the CDR3 is TGTGCCAGCAGCCGGACTAGCGGGGGGGCCGACACCGGGGAGCTGTTTTTT.

The chain has TRBV6-5 and TRBJ2-1; 8 bases are shared with TRBD2. CDR1 and CDR2 from the germline V gene are MNHEY and SVGAGI. CDR3 size: 14 residues. Germline trimming cut 8 bases from V and 4 bases from J; bases unmatched to any gene: 7. CDR3 nucleotide sequence: TGTGCCAGCTCTGATAGCGGGGAGTACAATGAGCAGTTCTTC. This translates into CASSDSGEYNEQFF.

This clone came up once. The chain carries TRBV27 and TRBJ2-3, with 12 bases aligning to TRBD2. Trimming removed 5 bases from V and 4 bases from J; junction bases left unmatched: 7. Per the germline V gene, CDR1 is MNHEY and CDR2 is SMNVEV (reference sequence). CDR3 size: 16 residues. In DNA, the CDR3 is TGTGCCAGCAGTCCCCTAGCGGGGGGGCCCCCAGATACGCAGTATTTT. It yields the protein CASSPLAGGPPDTQYF.

The chain joins TRBV5-6 to TRBJ1-6; D gene uncertain. CDR1 SGHDT and CDR2 YYEEEE come from the germline V gene. CDR3 size: 15 residues. The V gene lost 6 bases and the J gene lost 8 bases, with 18 bases spanning the gap. The CDR3 DNA follows: TGTGCCAGCACCCTAAATACCGGGAACCATTCACCCCTCCACTTT. Translating gives CASTLNTGNHSPLHF. Full variable domain (missing parts from reference TRBV5-6 and TRBJ1-6): DAGVTQSPTHLIKTRGQQVTLRCSPKSGHDTVSWYQQALGQGPQFIFQYYEEEERQRGNFPDRFSGHQFPNYSSELNVNALLLGDSALYLCASTLNTGNHSPLHFGNGTRLTVT.

The chain carries TRBV6-6 and TRBJ2-2; TRBD2 matches at 9 bases. The CDR3 consists of 15 residues. The germline V gene has CDR1 MNHNY and CDR2 SVGAGI (reference sequence). V dropped 4 bases and J dropped 5; count of bases not matched to a gene: 5. CDR3 bases: TGTGCCAGCAGTTCTCCGGGACTAGCAACCGGGGAGCTGTTTTTT. It is translated as CASSSPGLATGELFF.

The chain joins TRBV5-6 to TRBJ2-2; a possible D gene is TRBD1 (6 bases). V was clipped by 5 bases and J by 0 bases, with 11 bases between them. The CDR3 is 15 amino acids. CDR1 and CDR2 from the germline V gene are SGHDT and YYEEEE. CDR3 protein: CASRLGQTNTGELFF. The CDR3 DNA sequence: TGTGCCAGCAGGCTAGGACAGACGAACACCGGGGAGCTGTTTTTT.

CDR3 nucleotides: TGTGCCAGCTCACCACCGGGACTAAACTACGAGCAGTACTTC. It is translated as CASSPPGLNYEQYF. The V gene is TRBV18, the J gene TRBJ2-7; 7 nucleotides line up with TRBD2. Trimming took 0 bases from V and 3 from J; bases not matched to a gene: 2. Germline loops: CDR1 KGHSH, CDR2 LQKENI. CDR3 size: 14 residues.

The chain employs TRBV7-2 and TRBJ2-5; D gene uncertain. This CDR3 has 13 residues. The germline V gene encodes CDR1 SGHTA and CDR2 FQGNSA. Trimming took off 1 base at V and 2 bases at J, with 5 bases between the two ends. This chain's CDR3 is CASSLERQETQYF. The CDR3 coding sequence is TGTGCCAGCAGCTTAGAGAGACAAGAGACCCAGTACTTC.

The chain combines TRBV3-1 (or the pseudogene TRBV3-2) with TRBJ2-1; the D gene is possibly TRBD2 (6 bases). Trimming removed 4 bases from V and 6 bases from J, with 31 bases in between. In germline, CDR1 is LGHDT, CDR2 YNNKEL (reference sequence). This CDR3 contains 20 residues. DNA for the CDR3: TGTGCCAGCAGCCCTGAAGGGCCGGGGGTTTGGCGAGACGCGAGCAATGAGCAGTTCTTC. This sequence encodes CASSPEGPGVWRDASNEQFF.

V usage is TRBV20-1 and J usage is TRBJ1-6; 7 nucleotides agree with TRBD1. Germline assignment: CDR1 DFQATT and CDR2 SNEGSKA (reference sequence). The CDR3 length is 14 residues. V was pared by 6 bases and J by 5 bases, with 7 bases of the junction left unmatched. CDR3 in amino acids: CSASRQGDNSPLHF. CDR3 DNA sequence: TGCAGTGCGAGTAGACAGGGCGATAATTCACCCCTCCACTTT.

With regard to this clone: This CDR3 is also generated by other DNA sequences in the sample. This chain links TRBV30 with TRBJ2-3; TRBD2 matches 7 bases. The CDR3 loop spans 14 amino acids. Germline V gene lookup returns CDR1 GTSNPN and CDR2 SVGIG (reference sequence). The V segment lost 0 bases and the J segment 3 bases; nucleotides outside the gene matches: 3. CDR3 sequence (DNA): TGTGCCTGGAGTGTTCGCGGGGGTACAGATACGCAGTATTTT. As protein: CAWSVRGGTDTQYF.

The chain links TRBV2 to TRBJ2-5, with 8 bases identical to TRBD1. This CDR3 has 14 residues. CDR1 and CDR2 (germline): SNHLY, FYNNEI. Trimming took 7 bases from V and 2 from J; bases not matched to a gene: 6. CDR3 DNA sequence: TGTGCCAGCAAGGCGGACAGGGCGCAAGAGACCCAGTACTTC. Its translation is CASKADRAQETQYF. Full variable domain (remainder filled in from reference TRBV2 and TRBJ2-5): EPEVTQTPSHQVTQMGQEVILRCVPISNHLYFYWYRQILGQKVEFLVSFYNNEISEKSEIFDDQFSVERPDGSNFTLKIRSTKLEDSAMYFCASKADRAQETQYFGPGTRLLVL.

CDR3: CASSLERGNTEAFF. The CDR3 DNA is TGCGCCAGCAGCTTGGAAAGAGGGAACACTGAAGCTTTCTTT. The chain recombines TRBV5-1 with TRBJ1-1; the D is unclear. Germline lookup yields CDR1 SGHRS and CDR2 YFSETQ. Between the trimmed V and J ends, which lost 0 bases and 1 base, there was a span of 7 bases. This CDR3 is 14 amino acids long.